This is a list of T cell receptor beta chains from one sample in a study of blood T cell repertoires in COVID-19. The assay was immunoSEQ multiplex PCR, and TCRdb's table has in-frame clones only and misses some. The table lists about 120,000 clones, approximately 78% of them singletons. Sequenced material: peripheral blood. These TCRs come from a man in his 70s with acute or convalescent COVID-19. CDR3s include the opening cysteine and the closing phenylalanine or tryptophan. D genes are given only for firm matches. Expanded clones are given a class, and other clones once, few, many or no size at all.

v_call	j_call	d_call	clone_size	cdr3_nt	cdr3_aa
TRBV5-1	TRBJ2-7	NA	NA	TGCGCCAGCAGCTTGGTGGTTGCGGGGCCCTACGAGCAGTACTTC	CASSLVVAGPYEQYF
TRBV5-1	TRBJ2-2	NA	NA	TGCGCCAGCAGTGGGGCCTCGAACACCGGGGAGCTGTTTTTT	CASSGASNTGELFF
TRBV18	TRBJ1-3	NA	NA	TGTGCCAGCTCACCTTTCTTCCCTCCCCGGAGCTCTGGAAACACCATATATTTT	CASSPFFPPRSSGNTIYF
TRBV5-6	TRBJ2-2	NA	NA	TGTGCCAGCAGCTTGGGGGCTGTTAACACCGGGGAGCTGTTTTTT	CASSLGAVNTGELFF
TRBV5-1	TRBJ2-7	TRBD1	NA	TGCGCCAGCAACCCGGACAGGGGCAGGTACGAGCAGTACTTC	CASNPDRGRYEQYF
TRBV3-1/TRBV3-2	TRBJ1-2	NA	NA	TGTGCCAGCGGGGACTCCCTCGGCTACACCTTC	CASGDSLGYTF
TRBV5-1	TRBJ1-6	NA	few	TGCGCCAGCAGCCCTGGAGGCAGGAATTCACCCCTCCACTTT	CASSPGGRNSPLHF
TRBV5-1	TRBJ2-7	NA	NA	TGCGCCAGCAGCTTGCGGCGAGGGATCCCCTACGAGCAGTACTTC	CASSLRRGIPYEQYF
TRBV28	TRBJ2-5	NA	NA	TGTGCCAGCAGTTTAGGCAGGGTTGAGACCCAGTACTTC	CASSLGRVETQYF
TRBV3-1/TRBV3-2	TRBJ2-1	NA	once	TGTGCCAGCAGCCAAGGGGGAGACAATGAGCAGTTCTTC	CASSQGGDNEQFF
TRBV5-8	TRBJ1-5	TRBD1	NA	TGTGCCAGCAGCTTGGGGTACAGGGGCTTACATCAGCCCCAGCATTTT	CASSLGYRGLHQPQHF
TRBV5-1	TRBJ1-6	NA	once	TGCGCCAGCAGCAGAGACACCAATTCACCCCTCCACTTT	CASSRDTNSPLHF
TRBV6-6	TRBJ2-1	NA	few	TGTGCCAGCAGGAGAGGGGGCTCCTACAATGAGCAGTTCTTC	CASRRGGSYNEQFF
TRBV5-4	TRBJ1-6	NA	NA	TGTGCCAGCAGCTGGGGGGTGACCTATAATTCACCCCTCCACTTT	CASSWGVTYNSPLHF
TRBV7-7	TRBJ2-4	TRBD1	NA	TGTGCTAGCAGCCCAAGACAGGGAGACATTCAGTACTTC	CASSPRQGDIQYF
TRBV5-1	TRBJ2-3	TRBD2	NA	TGCGCCAGCAGCTTGGGACTAGCGGGTAGCACTAGCACAGATACGCAGTATTTT	CASSLGLAGSTSTDTQYF
TRBV10-3	TRBJ2-2	NA	NA	TGTGCCGGGGGCGAGGTCACCGGGGAGCTGTTTTTT	CAGGEVTGELFF
TRBV6-4	TRBJ1-3	TRBD1	NA	TGTGCCAGCAATCTACAGGGGACGCACTCTGGAAACACCATATATTTT	CASNLQGTHSGNTIYF
TRBV6-5	TRBJ2-5	NA	NA	TGTGCCAGCAGTTACTATGGCTACCAAGAGACCCAGTACTTC	CASSYYGYQETQYF
TRBV19	TRBJ2-4	NA	once	TGTGCCAGTAGTATGGCGGGGGCCAAAAACATTCAGTACTTC	CASSMAGAKNIQYF
TRBV5-1	TRBJ2-3	TRBD2	NA	TGCGCCAGCAGCTTGAGGGCGGGAGGCGGGGAAGATACGCAGTATTTT	CASSLRAGGGEDTQYF
TRBV9	TRBJ2-3	NA	NA	TGTGCCAGCACCACCACTGGGGCAGGGCGGTCTAGCACAGATACGCAGTATTTT	CASTTTGAGRSSTDTQYF
TRBV18	TRBJ2-4	NA	NA	TGTGCCAGCTCAACTATAAATCTAGCCAAAAACATTCAGTACTTC	CASSTINLAKNIQYF
TRBV5-1	TRBJ1-2	TRBD1	NA	TGCGCCAGCAGCTGGGAGCCAGGGGGTAGCTACACCTTC	CASSWEPGGSYTF
TRBV10-2	TRBJ2-2	TRBD1	once	TGCGCCAGTAGGCGGGGGGACAGGGGAAACACCGGGGAGCTGTTTTTT	CASRRGDRGNTGELFF
TRBV5-1	TRBJ1-1	NA	NA	TGCGCCAGCAGCTTGGACCGGGATGCTTTCTTT	CASSLDRDAFF
TRBV6-1	TRBJ1-4	NA	few	TGTGCCAGCAGTGAAAAACGGGATGAAAAACTGTTTTTT	CASSEKRDEKLFF